This T cell receptor (beta chain) appears in the sequencing data of a study of cytomegalovirus exposure and HLA in healthy donors. TCRdb's copy holds only in-frame clones and misses some; the assay was immunoSEQ multiplex PCR. The data hold about 60,000 clones, with approximately 96% observed a single time. This clone has a single count. Its antigen is undetermined. Study-level findings and limits: Investigators reported 150 to 200 TCR beta chains as tied to cytomegalovirus.

CDR3 length: 13 amino acids. The V and J ends lost 4 bases and 5 bases respectively, with 9 bases between them. CDR1 is SGHRS, CDR2 YFSETQ, per germline. The chain joins TRBV5-1 to TRBJ2-2; the D is unclear. The specimen sequenced was PBMCs. The receptor's source is a young man in good health and CMV-seronegative. CDR3 DNA: TGCGCCAGCAGCGCACGGGTGACCGGGGAGCTGTTTTTT. Residues: CASSARVTGELFF.